This paragraph covers one T cell receptor (beta chain) sequence. The target antigen is unknown. The data derive from a study of CD8 T cells in Susac syndrome. The multiple sclerosis control group comprised treatment-naive patients with stable or active relapsing-remitting disease. TEMRA cells were FACS-enriched, unlike CD8+ and CD4+ T cells, which were negatively isolated. Whole-study findings and limits: Only a relatively small number of individuals were included in the TCR sequencing and HLA analysis.

It was with random hexamers that about 0.45 to 1 ug RNA was reverse transcribed. The authors amplified TCR beta CDR3 across 54 Vbeta and 13 Jbeta using immunoSEQ multiplex PCR. TCRdb reprocessed the immunoSEQ multiplex PCR reads via MiXCR and lists one record per CDR3 protein. The sample yields about 300,000 distinct CDR3 sequences, about 91% seen once. This clonotype was obtained from a human donor with multiple sclerosis. The sequenced material came from CD4+ T cells from PBMCs.

CDR3 bases: TGTGCCAGCTCACCAGATAGCGGCTTCTACGAGCAGTACTTC. Its translation: CASSPDSGFYEQYF. V is TRBV18 and J is TRBJ2-7; D might be TRBD2 (6 bases). Germline CDR1 and CDR2: KGHSH and LQKENI. Trimming took off 2 bases at V and 3 bases at J, with 11 bases between the two ends. CDR3 length: 14 residues.